Shown below are 30 T cell receptor beta chains from a single sample sequenced in a study of OX40 agonist ivuxolimab in advanced cancers. Assay: immunoSEQ multiplex PCR; the TCRdb copy retains only in-frame clones and omits some. The sample includes around 60,000 clones, around 83% of them seen just once. Here the sequenced sample was CD4+ or CD8+ T cells sorted from blood, taken in a trial of the OX40 agonist ivuxolimab. These receptors came from an adult with an advanced solid tumor such as melanoma, head and neck, liver or kidney cancer.

V usage is TRBV18 and J usage is TRBJ1-1; D unclear. CDR3 length: 15 residues. Between the trimmed V and J ends, which lost 6 bases and 3 bases, there was a span of 17 bases. The germline CDR1 and CDR2 sequences are KGHSH and LQKENI. In DNA form, the CDR3 reads TGTGCCAGCTCGCAAGGCGGCCCGGTTGACACTGAAGCTTTCTTT. Amino acids: CASSQGGPVDTEAFF.

This clone was seen a few times. The V call is TRBV10-3, the J call TRBJ1-1; TRBD1 aligns across 9 bases. The V and J ends lost 0 bases and 4 bases, in that order; junction bases with no gene match: 3. The CDR3 consists of 15 residues. Germline CDR1 reads ENHRY; CDR2 reads SYGVKD. In nucleotides, the CDR3 is TGTGCCATCAGTGAGTCGGGACAGGGATCCACTGAAGCTTTCTTT. The encoded protein is CAISESGQGSTEAFF.

This clone was observed a handful of times. The gene calls are TRBV7-3 and TRBJ1-1; D not certain. The CDR3 has 13 residues. Germline CDR1 reads SGHTA; CDR2 reads FQGTGA. The V end was cut by 4 bases, the J end by 1 base, with 7 bases between. The CDR3: CASSSEKNTEAFF. The CDR3 DNA reads TGTGCCAGCAGCTCAGAAAAGAACACTGAAGCTTTCTTT.

The CDR3 region is CASSYSMRNTEAFF. CDR3 bases: TGTGCCAGCAGTTACTCGATGAGGAACACTGAAGCTTTCTTT. V is TRBV6-5 and J is TRBJ1-1, with unresolved D. This CDR3 has 14 residues. The V end lost 0 bases, the J end lost 1 base, and 6 bases lay between the germline ends. In germline, CDR1 is MNHEY, CDR2 SVGAGI.

The rearrangement joins TRBV5-4 to TRBJ2-5, with 9 positions matching TRBD1. The DNA end lines up better with TRBJ2-7; the J call may be wrong. Looked up from germline, CDR1 is SGHNT and CDR2 is YYREEE (reference sequence). The CDR3 has 20 residues. The CDR3 here is CASSLAGPHPGQGGSYEQYF. CDR3 in DNA: TGTGCCAGCAGCTTGGCGGGCCCCCACCCGGGACAGGGAGGCTCCTACGAGCAGTACTTC.

The chain employs TRBV6-1 and TRBJ1-2; D is possibly TRBD1 (6 bases). CDR1 MNHNS and CDR2 SASEGT come from the germline V gene. Trimming took 6 bases from V and 6 from J, leaving 11 bases between them. This CDR3 has 12 amino acids. The CDR3 spells CASSDYRDGYTF. The CDR3 DNA sequence: TGTGCCAGCAGCGATTACAGGGATGGCTACACCTTC.

This clone has only one observation. The chain is built from TRBV14 and TRBJ2-1; 11 positions match TRBD2. The CDR3 spans 16 residues. V shed 4 bases and J 1 base; nucleotides not matched to a gene: 3. CDR1 is SGHDN, CDR2 FVKESK, per germline. DNA for the CDR3: TGTGCCAGCAGCCCTAGCGGGGGGTTTTCCTACAATGAGCAGTTCTTC. It is translated as CASSPSGGFSYNEQFF.

This clone was recorded only once. The rearrangement links TRBV5-6 to TRBJ1-1; the D gene is possibly TRBD1 (6 bases). V lost 4 bases, J lost 5 bases, and 15 bases lay in between. There are 14 residues in the CDR3. Germline V CDR1 and CDR2: SGHDT, YYEEEE. CDR3 coding DNA: TGTGCCAGCAGCCGGACAGTACGAGGGACTGAAGCTTTCTTT. Its protein is CASSRTVRGTEAFF. Full variable domain (rest looked up from reference TRBV5-6 and TRBJ1-1): DAGVTQSPTHLIKTRGQQVTLRCSPKSGHDTVSWYQQALGQGPQFIFQYYEEEERQRGNFPDRFSGHQFPNYSSELNVNALLLGDSALYLCASSRTVRGTEAFFGQGTRLTVV.

J is TRBJ1-6 and V is TRBV6-5; 9 positions agree with TRBD1. The ends lost 6 bases at V and 6 bases at J; junction bases unmatched: 6. Germline CDR1 is MNHEY and CDR2 is SVGAGI. The CDR3 loop spans 15 amino acids. CDR3 in DNA: TGTGCCAGCAGAGGACAGGGGACGTCTAATTCACCCCTCCACTTT. Protein: CASRGQGTSNSPLHF.

J is TRBJ2-5 and V is TRBV7-2, with 8 nucleotides matching TRBD2. J was trimmed by 2 bases and V by 0 bases; bases with no gene match: 2. Germline CDR1 and CDR2: SGHTA and FQGNSA. CDR3 size: 15 residues. This chain's CDR3 is CASSLASGGQETQYF. The DNA for the CDR3 is TGTGCCAGCAGCTTAGCCAGCGGGGGACAAGAGACCCAGTACTTC.

The chain is built from TRBV4-2 and TRBJ2-7; tentative D call: TRBD1 (5 bases). This CDR3 has 16 amino acids. The germline V gene encodes CDR1 LGHNA and CDR2 YNFKEQ. Trimming left V 0 bases short and J 6 bases short, with 18 bases between. CDR3 DNA: TGTGCCAGCAGCCAAGATTGGGGATCAGGGTTGGGCGAGCAGTACTTC. Translation: CASSQDWGSGLGEQYF.

This sequence joins TRBV28 and TRBJ1-6; D is uncertain. The V and J ends lost 10 bases and 0 bases respectively, with 13 bases between them. Germline assignment: CDR1 MDHEN and CDR2 SYDVKM. This CDR3 spans 15 amino acids. CDR3 nucleotides: TGTGCCACCCGAAGCCCGAGCTCCTATAATTCACCCCTCCACTTT. Its translation: CATRSPSSYNSPLHF.

The chain joins TRBV5-1 to TRBJ2-2, with TRBD2 matching 8 bases. CDR1 and CDR2 from the germline V gene are SGHRS and YFSETQ. V trimming: 4 bases; J trimming: 2 bases; junction bases outside the gene matches: 7. CDR3 length: 16 residues. The CDR3 sequence: CASSGGLAPNTGELFF. CDR3 bases: TGCGCCAGCAGCGGCGGACTAGCCCCCAACACCGGGGAGCTGTTTTTT.

CDR3 coding DNA: TGTGCCAGCAGTCTTTCCCCCTTAATCAGATCCTACGAGCAGTACTTC. Residues: CASSLSPLIRSYEQYF. V is TRBV27 and J is TRBJ2-7; no reliable D call. The CDR3 loop spans 16 amino acids. Germline-derived CDR1 and CDR2 are MNHEY and SMNVEV (reference sequence). With 5 bases removed from V and 1 base from J, the gap between germline ends came to 18 bases.

The J gene is TRBJ1-2, the V gene TRBV2; 8 bases map to TRBD1. V dropped 3 bases and J dropped 3; count of bases not matched to a gene: 6. Per the germline V gene, CDR1 is SNHLY and CDR2 is FYNNEI. This CDR3 comprises 15 residues. The CDR3 is CASSDPAGGDYGYTF. CDR3 DNA sequence: TGTGCCAGCAGTGATCCAGCAGGGGGCGACTATGGCTACACCTTC.

The chain joins TRBV7-2 to TRBJ1-3; tentatively, D is TRBD1 (6 bases). Germline CDR1 SGHTA, CDR2 FQGNSA. The V gene lost 5 bases and the J gene lost 3 bases, with 11 bases spanning the gap. This CDR3 comprises 14 residues. CDR3 nucleotides: TGTGCCAGCAGCATACAGGGATTTGGAAACACCATATATTTT. As protein: CASSIQGFGNTIYF.

This clone was recorded only once. The rearrangement links TRBV5-1 to TRBJ1-1; D remains unclear. V lost 8 bases, J lost 4 bases, and 12 bases lay in between. Germline V gene data show CDR1 as SGHRS and CDR2 as YFSETQ. The CDR3 length is 12 residues. CDR3 amino acids: CASQGGSTEAFF. For the CDR3, the DNA is TGCGCCAGTCAAGGAGGAAGCACTGAAGCTTTCTTT.

The genes are TRBV5-1 and TRBJ2-6; D might be TRBD1 or TRBD2, each matching 5 bases. Trimming took off 0 bases at V and 0 bases at J, with 13 bases between the two ends. Germline V CDR1 and CDR2: SGHRS, YFSETQ. The CDR3 is 18 amino acids. The CDR3 nucleotides read TGCGCCAGCAGCTTGGCGGGGCCCGTTCTCTCTGGGGCCAACGTCCTGACTTTC. Encoded protein: CASSLAGPVLSGANVLTF.

V gene TRBV5-4 combines with J gene TRBJ2-3; 14 positions match TRBD2. V shed 2 bases, J shed 6 bases, and the junction held 5 bases outside the gene matches. This CDR3 has 16 amino acids. The germline CDR1 and CDR2 sequences are SGHNT and YYREEE (reference sequence). The chain's CDR3 is CASSLGLAGGRDTQYF. DNA for the CDR3: TGTGCCAGCAGCTTAGGACTAGCGGGGGGACGGGATACGCAGTATTTT.

The chain employs TRBV6-6 and TRBJ1-4; 8 bases line up with TRBD1. The CDR3 is made up of 14 amino acids. V was pared by 6 bases and J by 5 bases, with 5 bases of the junction left unmatched. Germline V gene data show CDR1 as MNHNY and CDR2 as SVGAGI (reference sequence). Written as DNA, the CDR3 is TGTGCCAGCAGGACCGGGACAGGCAATGAAAAACTGTTTTTT. Protein product: CASRTGTGNEKLFF.

The V and J genes are TRBV19 and TRBJ1-1, with D possibly being TRBD1 (5 bases). The V and J ends lost 3 bases and 1 base respectively, with 9 bases between them. The CDR3 consists of 14 residues. Per the germline V gene, CDR1 is LNHDA and CDR2 is SQIVND (reference sequence). CDR3 loop: CASSIITGNTEAFF. In DNA, the CDR3 is TGTGCCAGTAGTATTATTACAGGGAACACTGAAGCTTTCTTT.

The rearrangement joins TRBV9 to TRBJ2-2, with 10 bases aligning to TRBD2. There are 18 residues in the CDR3. Germline-derived CDR1 and CDR2 are SGDLS and YYNGEE. Trimming took 4 bases from V and 0 from J; bases not matched to a gene: 9. CDR3 sequence reads: CASSSRTSGFANTGELFF. The CDR3 coding sequence is TGTGCCAGCAGCTCCCGGACTAGCGGATTCGCGAACACCGGGGAGCTGTTTTTT.

The CDR3 sequence: CASSVGPWGDFSYNEQFF. DNA of the CDR3: TGTGCCAGCAGCGTAGGCCCGTGGGGGGACTTCTCCTACAATGAGCAGTTCTTC. J is TRBJ2-1 and V is TRBV9; a weak D match, TRBD2 (6 bases). Germline V gives CDR1 SGDLS, CDR2 YYNGEE. The germline V and J ends were trimmed by 0 bases and 0 bases, with 16 bases remaining between them. CDR3 length equals 18 residues.

The chain has TRBV29-1 and TRBJ2-1; the D is unclear. Trimming cost V 1 base and J 0 bases, with 7 bases left between them. Germline V gene lookup returns CDR1 SQVTM and CDR2 ANQGSEA. This CDR3 region has 14 residues. Here the CDR3 reads CSVEGRSSYNEQFF. The CDR3 nucleotides read TGCAGCGTTGAAGGGCGCAGCTCCTACAATGAGCAGTTCTTC.

The chain's CDR3 is CASSLEDLGQGGKLFF. For the CDR3, the DNA is TGTGCCAGCAGCTTAGAGGACCTGGGACAGGGAGGAAAACTGTTTTTT. The rearrangement links TRBV7-9 to TRBJ1-4, with TRBD1 matching over 9 bases. The V gene's germline CDR1 is SEHNR and CDR2 FQNEAQ (reference sequence). The length of the CDR3 is 16 residues. The V segment lost 1 base and the J segment 10 bases; nucleotides outside the gene matches: 10.

The CDR3 DNA reads TGCGCCAGCAGCTTGTCCGGGACAAACAAGAACACTGAAGCTTTCTTT. As protein: CASSLSGTNKNTEAFF. This chain connects TRBV5-1 to TRBJ1-1, with D possibly TRBD1 on 6 matching bases. The CDR3 loop spans 16 amino acids. Germline values: CDR1 SGHRS, CDR2 YFSETQ. Trimming took off 1 base at V and 1 base at J, with 14 bases between the two ends.

The chain uses TRBV4-1 and TRBJ1-4; D unresolved. The CDR3 spans 15 residues. V shed 0 bases and J shed 3 bases, with 8 bases lying between them. In germline, CDR1 is MGHRA, CDR2 YSYEKL. CDR3 sequence (DNA): TGCGCCAGCAGCCAAGAGGGATCCGCTAATGAAAAACTGTTTTTT. Translated: CASSQEGSANEKLFF.

This clone appeared a few times. The V gene is TRBV2, the J gene TRBJ2-5, with D hard to call. The CDR3 covers 10 residues. Trimming took off 6 bases at V and 4 bases at J, with 3 bases between the two ends. Per germline, CDR1 SNHLY and CDR2 FYNNEI. In DNA form, the CDR3 reads TGTGCCAGCAGCCTAGAGACCCAGTACTTC. Amino acid sequence: CASSLETQYF.

This clone has a count of ten or more. This chain uses TRBV4-1 with TRBJ1-6; D ambiguous. Trimming took off 1 base at V and 8 bases at J, with 12 bases between the two ends. The germline CDR1 and CDR2 sequences are MGHRA and YSYEKL. This CDR3 has 15 amino acids. CDR3 residues: CASSQGTLQDSPLHF. CDR3 nucleotides: TGCGCCAGCAGCCAAGGGACTCTTCAAGATTCACCCCTCCACTTT.

This clone has a handful of counts. The V gene is TRBV5-5, the J gene TRBJ1-6; D not resolved. The V gene's germline CDR1 is SGHKS and CDR2 YYEKEE (reference sequence). The germline V and J ends were trimmed by 0 bases and 0 bases, with 10 bases remaining between them. This CDR3 is 17 amino acids long. CDR3 loop: CASSLELGSSYNSPLHF. The CDR3 DNA sequence: TGTGCCAGCAGCTTGGAGTTGGGCAGCTCCTATAATTCACCCCTCCACTTT.